The rows below give T cell receptor beta chains drawn from one sample of a study of identical twins. Each CDR3 protein is one row after TCRdb ran MiXCR on the 5' RACE reads. The repertoire consists of 500,000 or so distinct CDR3 sequences, with around 15% occurring once and the leading ten covering about 0.94%. These data were also reused for a study on yellow fever vaccine responses in identical twins.

The material sequenced was CD4+ T cells sorted from blood. The receptors derive from a woman under 30 in good health. Each CDR3 is given with its conserved first and last residue. The D gene is left open where the match is weak. Some rows have no size entry. The others give once, few or many, or a class for an expanded clone.

J,D,V,size,DNA,CDR3
TRBJ2-7,-,TRBV7-2,few,TGTGCCAGCAGCTTAGCGGGGGCAGGGTCATGGCAGTACTTC,CASSLAGAGSWQYF
TRBJ2-1,-,TRBV5-6,-,TGTGCCAGCAGCACGCCGGGGGACTACAATGAGCAGTTCTTC,CASSTPGDYNEQFF
TRBJ1-4,-,TRBV6-2/TRBV6-3,-,TGTGCCAGCAGCCTGACAGCTGAAAAACTGTTTTTT,CASSLTAEKLFF
TRBJ1-2,-,TRBV7-2,-,TGTGCCAGCAGCTTAGATGAGACGTTCGGCTACACCTTC,CASSLDETFGYTF
TRBJ2-7,-,TRBV5-1,many,TGCGCCAGCAGCTTGACAGGGAGCTCCTACGAGCAGTACTTC,CASSLTGSSYEQYF
TRBJ1-1,-,TRBV2,few,TGTGCCAGCAGTGAAGAGAGGGAAGCTTTCTTT,CASSEEREAFF
TRBJ2-3,TRBD1,TRBV29-1,-,TGCAGCGCTCCTCCCGGCGGACAGGCGGGAGATACGCAGTATTTT,CSAPPGGQAGDTQYF
TRBJ2-3,TRBD2,TRBV2,few,TGTGCCAGCACGACTAGCGGGGTGGTTAACACAGATACGCAGTATTTT,CASTTSGVVNTDTQYF
TRBJ1-1,-,TRBV5-1,many,TGCGCCAGCAGCTTGCGTCCACAGGGTGGGACTGAAGCTTTCTTT,CASSLRPQGGTEAFF
TRBJ2-7,TRBD1,TRBV28,-,TGTGCCAGCAGTCCCCCACAGGGGACCACCTACGAGCAGTACTTC,CASSPPQGTTYEQYF
TRBJ2-1,TRBD2,TRBV11-2,few,TGTGCCAGCAGCAAAACCGGGACTAGCGCGTACAATGAGCAGTTCTTC,CASSKTGTSAYNEQFF
TRBJ2-3,-,TRBV7-2,-,TGTGCCAGCAGCTTAGACTTCAGGGGGGCGATAGATACGCAGAATTTT,CASSLDFRGAIDTQNF